This entry features one T cell receptor (beta chain) sequence. Reverse transcribing all isolated RNA meant expressed TCRB transcripts were sequenced. About 3.57 million reads were obtained on average from naive, central memory and regulatory T cell samples. Measured with immunoSEQ multiplex PCR; TCRdb has only the in-frame clones, and not every one. The sample has 250,000 to 350,000 clones; approximately 15% are singletons. These data come from a study of beta chain features in type 1 diabetes. Study as a whole: Sorted cells examined across all samples numbered 107,917,701.

Using CD45RO/CCR7/CD25/CD127/CD95/CD27, CD4+ naive, central memory, regulatory and stem cell-like memory cells were sorted. The CDR3 runs 14 residues. CDR1 and CDR2 (germline): MDHEN, SYDVKM. V was trimmed by 2 bases and J by 5 bases, leaving 12 bases between them. Specimen: central memory CD4+ T cells from blood. This chain joins TRBV28 and TRBJ2-5; either TRBD1 or TRBD2 may fit D (6 bases each). The clonotype originates from a man aged 25-40 years in good health. The CDR3 region has the DNA TGTGCCAGCAGTTTAGGGGGGCTTTCGGAGACCCAGTACTTC. This codes for CASSLGGLSETQYF.